These 30 T cell receptor beta chains were sequenced from one sample in a study of shared clonotypes between healthy human individuals. Repertoires were generated with immunoSEQ multiplex PCR, while TCRdb's copy carries only in-frame clones and drops some. Of about 1.1 million clones listed, around 82% were seen once; the top ten hold 0.5% to 0.65%. Sequenced input: memory CD4+ T cells from PBMCs. This sample's subset: CD45RA-negative fraction. Receptor source: a man aged 18 to 30 in good health. Some clones in this sample may be carry-over from other donors' samples.

Comment on this clone: This CDR3 is also generated by other DNA sequences in the sample. This chain links TRBV6-5 with TRBJ2-7, with D maybe TRBD1 (5 bases). This CDR3 region has 15 residues. V lost 0 bases and J 2 bases, leaving 11 bases between the germline ends. Germline V gene lookup returns CDR1 MNHEY and CDR2 SVGAGI. The CDR3 is CASSYSGQGPYEQYF. CDR3 DNA sequence: TGTGCCAGCAGTTACTCTGGACAAGGACCCTACGAGCAGTACTTC.

This chain connects TRBV20-1 to TRBJ2-1; a weak D match, TRBD2 (6 bases). CDR3 length equals 11 residues. V lost 6 bases and J 6 bases, leaving 9 bases between the germline ends. Germline assignment: CDR1 DFQATT and CDR2 SNEGSKA (reference sequence). The CDR3, as DNA: TGCAGTGCGGAGGGCGGCAATGAGCAGTTCTTC. Translating gives CSAEGGNEQFF.

V is TRBV5-1 and J is TRBJ1-3; a possible D gene is TRBD1 (6 bases). The length of the CDR3 is 15 residues. Per the germline V gene, CDR1 is SGHRS and CDR2 is YFSETQ. Trimming removed 4 bases from V and 4 bases from J, with 15 bases in between. The CDR3: CASSSESGGGNTIYF. The DNA of the CDR3 is TGCGCCAGCAGCAGCGAGTCGGGGGGCGGAAACACCATATATTTT.

This chain links TRBV18 with TRBJ1-2; D possibly corresponds to TRBD1 (5 bases). The germline CDR1 and CDR2 sequences are KGHSH and LQKENI. The V and J ends lost 3 bases and 4 bases respectively, with 12 bases between them. The CDR3 sequence is 14 residues long. Here the CDR3 reads CASSPNGGSYGYTF. As DNA, the CDR3 is TGTGCCAGCTCACCGAACGGGGGTTCCTATGGCTACACCTTC.

This chain connects TRBV6-5 to TRBJ2-3; 9 bases map to TRBD1. This CDR3 region has 15 residues. The germline gives CDR1 MNHEY, CDR2 SVGAGI. J was trimmed by 4 bases and V by 5 bases; bases with no gene match: 7. DNA for the CDR3: TGTGCCAGCAGTCGACAGGGGGGGCGGGCAGATACGCAGTATTTT. Amino acids: CASSRQGGRADTQYF.

This clone was counted at least ten times. V is TRBV20-1 and J is TRBJ2-7; D unclear. The CDR3 length is 9 residues. V was shortened by 2 bases and J by 4 bases, with 0 bases between the two germline ends. Germline CDR1 reads DFQATT; CDR2 reads SNEGSKA (reference sequence). This CDR3 reads CSARYEQYF. CDR3 nucleotide sequence: TGCAGTGCTAGATACGAGCAGTACTTC.

The chain has TRBV7-2 and TRBJ1-2; a possible D gene is TRBD1 (6 bases). Per germline, CDR1 SGHTA and CDR2 FQGNSA. CDR3 length: 14 residues. V was pared by 5 bases and J by 4 bases, with 14 bases between. The CDR3 region has the DNA TGTGCCAGCAGCCCTTTTTTAGGGGGCTATGGCTACACCTTC. Protein product: CASSPFLGGYGYTF. Combining the CDR3 with reference TRBV7-2 and TRBJ1-2 gives the whole variable domain GAGVSQSPSNKVTEKGKDVELRCDPISGHTALYWYRQSLGQGLEFLIYFQGNSAPDKSGLPSDRFSAERTGGSVSTLTIQRTQQEDSAVYLCASSPFLGGYGYTFGSGTRLTVV.

Of note for this clone: The identical CDR3 is also encoded by other nucleotide sequences in the sample. The chain employs TRBV5-1 and TRBJ2-1; 7 nucleotides agree with TRBD2. This CDR3 region has 15 residues. Germline CDR1 reads SGHRS; CDR2 reads YFSETQ. J lost 4 bases, V lost 0 bases, and 4 bases had no gene match. CDR3 coding DNA: TGCGCCAGCAGCTTGGTGGGAGGGAGTTACAATGAGCAGTTCTTC. Its translation: CASSLVGGSYNEQFF.

The chain joins TRBV19 to TRBJ2-3; 8 nucleotides match TRBD1. The CDR3 covers 13 residues. Germline V CDR1 and CDR2: LNHDA, SQIVND (reference sequence). With V trimmed by 7 bases and J by 6 bases, 6 bases remained unmatched. The CDR3 spells CASTPGQADTQYF. The DNA for the CDR3 is TGTGCCAGTACCCCGGGACAGGCGGATACGCAGTATTTT.

The chain recombines TRBV7-2 with TRBJ2-7, with 8 bases aligning to TRBD2. Trimming took 7 bases from V and 3 from J; bases not matched to a gene: 14. This CDR3 spans 16 amino acids. Germline CDR1 is SGHTA and CDR2 is FQGNSA. This CDR3 is CASNDLLAGRNYEQYF. Written as DNA, the CDR3 is TGTGCCAGCAACGATCTTTTAGCGGGAAGAAACTACGAGCAGTACTTC.

This chain connects TRBV30 to TRBJ2-2; 9 nucleotides line up with TRBD1. In germline, CDR1 is GTSNPN, CDR2 SVGIG (reference sequence). This CDR3 region has 15 residues. The V and J ends lost 1 base and 9 bases, in that order; junction bases with no gene match: 9. This chain's CDR3 is CAWSAAGTGYRELFF. The CDR3 DNA sequence: TGTGCCTGGAGTGCTGCCGGGACAGGGTACCGGGAGCTGTTTTTT.

This chain joins TRBV4-2 and TRBJ2-5; D might be TRBD2 (5 bases). The germline V gene encodes CDR1 LGHNA and CDR2 YNFKEQ. CDR3 size: 16 residues. Deletions cut 0 bases from V and 3 bases from J, with 14 bases between. The CDR3 protein is CASSQDPSGGEETQYF. In DNA form, the CDR3 reads TGTGCCAGCAGCCAAGATCCCAGCGGCGGTGAAGAGACCCAGTACTTC.

The genes are TRBV7-6 and TRBJ2-3, with 7 bases that match TRBD2. CDR1 is SGHVS, CDR2 FNYEAQ, per germline. Germline trimming cut 4 bases from V and 2 bases from J; bases unmatched to any gene: 3. The CDR3 spans 14 residues. The CDR3 loop is CASSSRDYTDTQYF. In DNA, the CDR3 is TGTGCCAGCAGCTCCCGGGACTACACAGATACGCAGTATTTT.

The V and J genes are TRBV5-1 and TRBJ2-7; 7 bases match TRBD1. V gave up 2 bases and J gave up 6 bases; unmatched junction bases: 8. CDR3 length: 14 amino acids. Germline-derived CDR1 and CDR2 are SGHRS and YFSETQ. In DNA, the CDR3 is TGCGCCAGCAGCTTCACAGGGGCTAAGGGCGAGCAGTACTTC. Translation gives CASSFTGAKGEQYF. The complete variable domain, with remaining parts taken from reference TRBV5-1 and TRBJ2-7, reads KAGVTQTPRYLIKTRGQQVTLSCSPISGHRSVSWYQQTPGQGLQFLFEYFSETQRNKGNFPGRFSGRQFSNSRSEMNVSTLELGDSALYLCASSFTGAKGEQYFGPGTRLTVT.

The chain links TRBV6-1 to TRBJ1-2; no clear D. Germline V gives CDR1 MNHNS, CDR2 SASEGT. V was clipped by 3 bases and J by 0 bases, with 5 bases between them. The CDR3 runs to 13 residues. DNA for the CDR3: TGTGCCAGCAGTGAGGCTGCTAACTATGGCTACACCTTC. Translation gives CASSEAANYGYTF.

The rearrangement links TRBV28 to TRBJ1-2, with a weak D call TRBD1 (5 bases). The CDR3 has 14 amino acids. Germline assignment: CDR1 MDHEN and CDR2 SYDVKM. Trimming removed 5 bases at V and 2 bases at J, with 12 bases between. The CDR3 spells CASSPQGRNYGYTF. The CDR3 coding sequence is TGTGCCAGCAGTCCCCAGGGACGAAACTATGGCTACACCTTC.

J is TRBJ2-1 and V is TRBV7-7, with TRBD2 matching 9 bases. The ends lost 5 bases at V and 6 bases at J; junction bases unmatched: 8. CDR3 length equals 15 residues. Germline V gene sequence: CDR1 SSHAT, CDR2 FNYEAQ (reference sequence). The CDR3 DNA reads as TGTGCCAGCAGCCCTGTGAGCGGGAGGAGCAATGAGCAGTTCTTC. It translates to CASSPVSGRSNEQFF.

This clone was seen at least ten times. The V and J genes are TRBV5-1 and TRBJ1-1; tentatively, D is TRBD1 (6 bases). Germline V lookup: CDR1 SGHRS, CDR2 YFSETQ. The ends were cut back, 4 bases at V and 1 base at J, with 11 bases in the middle. There are 14 residues in the CDR3. CDR3 sequence reads: CASSSGTKNTEAFF. The DNA for the CDR3 is TGCGCCAGCAGCAGCGGGACAAAGAACACTGAAGCTTTCTTT. Variable domain in full (rest from reference TRBV5-1 and TRBJ1-1): KAGVTQTPRYLIKTRGQQVTLSCSPISGHRSVSWYQQTPGQGLQFLFEYFSETQRNKGNFPGRFSGRQFSNSRSEMNVSTLELGDSALYLCASSSGTKNTEAFFGQGTRLTVV.

The chain joins TRBV7-9 to TRBJ2-7; perhaps TRBD1 as D (5 bases). CDR1 is SEHNR and CDR2 is FQNEAQ in the germline V gene (reference sequence). V was trimmed by 4 bases and J by 13 bases, leaving 17 bases between them. CDR3 length: 12 residues. CDR3 in DNA: TGTGCCAGCAGCTGGGAAAAGGGGCCAACTTACTTC. It translates to CASSWEKGPTYF. Complete variable domain (other parts from reference TRBV7-9 and TRBJ2-7): DTGVSQNPRHKITKRGQNVTFRCDPISEHNRLYWYRQTLGQGPEFLTYFQNEAQLEKSRLLSDRFSAERPKGSFSTLEIQRTEQGDSAMYLCASSWEKGPTYFGPGTRLTVT.

The rearrangement uses TRBV29-1 and TRBJ2-7, with 8 bases lining up with TRBD1. J gave up 2 bases and V 0 bases, and 12 bases lay outside the gene matches. CDR3 length: 17 residues. Germline V gives CDR1 SQVTM, CDR2 ANQGSEA. The CDR3 bases are TGCAGCGTTGAAGAAGGGTTCGGACAGGGTATTACCTACGAGCAGTACTTC. This translates into CSVEEGFGQGITYEQYF.

V is TRBV7-3 and J is TRBJ2-2; a weak D match, TRBD1 (5 bases). The germline CDR1 and CDR2 sequences are SGHTA and FQGTGA. The CDR3 length is 15 residues. The V gene lost 1 base and the J gene lost 1 base, with 7 bases spanning the gap. The CDR3 here is CASSLRGGNTGELFF. CDR3 sequence (DNA): TGTGCCAGCAGCTTAAGGGGCGGGAACACCGGGGAGCTGTTTTTT.

The V call is TRBV6-5, the J call TRBJ2-7; D tentatively reads TRBD1 or TRBD2 (5 bases each). The V gene's germline CDR1 is MNHEY and CDR2 SVGAGI. With 2 bases removed from V and 3 bases from J, the gap between germline ends came to 8 bases. CDR3 length equals 13 residues. The CDR3: CASSYNGGYEQYF. CDR3 bases: TGTGCCAGCAGTTACAATGGGGGCTACGAGCAGTACTTC.

The chain recombines TRBV25-1 with TRBJ2-7, with 8 nucleotides matching TRBD1. V trimming: 2 bases; J trimming: 5 bases; junction bases outside the gene matches: 5. Per germline, CDR1 MGHDK and CDR2 SYGVNS. CDR3 length: 14 residues. Here the CDR3 DNA reads TGTGCCAGCAGTGAACGGGGGACAGGTCACGAGCAGTACTTC. Residues: CASSERGTGHEQYF.

As concerns this clone: Other DNA sequences in the same sample also yield this CDR3. The chain is built from TRBV9 and TRBJ2-3; D is perhaps TRBD1 (6 bases). Germline-derived CDR1 and CDR2 are SGDLS and YYNGEE. V was trimmed by 0 bases and J by 1 base, leaving 9 bases between them. The CDR3 runs 15 residues. CDR3 bases: TGTGCCAGCAGCGTAGCGGCAGGGGGCACAGATACGCAGTATTTT. It codes for CASSVAAGGTDTQYF.

Only one count was recorded for this clone. This chain connects TRBV5-1 to TRBJ2-1; 8 nucleotides line up with TRBD2. The CDR3 spans 17 residues. CDR1 and CDR2 from the germline V gene are SGHRS and YFSETQ. V trimming: 1 base; J trimming: 0 bases; junction bases outside the gene matches: 6. The CDR3 DNA is TGCGCCAGCAGCTTGCGGGGGGGGCCGAGCTCCTACAATGAGCAGTTCTTC. This translates into CASSLRGGPSSYNEQFF.

The gene calls are TRBV13 and TRBJ2-2; no definite D call. CDR1 and CDR2 from the germline V gene are PRHDT and FYEKMQ (reference sequence). Trimming took off 2 bases at V and 5 bases at J, with 6 bases between the two ends. The CDR3 totals 13 residues. Here the CDR3 DNA reads TGTGCCAGCAGCTTACCCGGGACCGGGGAGCTGTTTTTT. Its protein is CASSLPGTGELFF.

The CDR3 here is CASSLPNQPQHF. CDR3 DNA: TGTGCCAGCTCACTACCTAATCAGCCCCAGCATTTT. V is TRBV18 and J is TRBJ1-5; D ambiguous. The CDR3 extends over 12 amino acids. Trimming took off 4 bases at V and 4 bases at J, with 5 bases between the two ends. From germline, CDR1 is KGHSH and CDR2 LQKENI.

The chain is built from TRBV9 and TRBJ2-5; 9 nucleotides align to TRBD1. The CDR3 sequence is 18 residues long. Germline-derived CDR1 and CDR2 are SGDLS and YYNGEE. V dropped 0 bases and J dropped 5; count of bases not matched to a gene: 14. The CDR3 nucleotides are TGTGCCAGCAGCGTAGGAGGTTCGTGGACAGGGGTGGGCGAGACCCAGTACTTC. Residues: CASSVGGSWTGVGETQYF.

This chain uses TRBV5-1 with TRBJ1-1; D not resolved. The CDR3 has 14 amino acids. V shed 1 base and J shed 0 bases, with 7 bases lying between them. Germline V gene lookup returns CDR1 SGHRS and CDR2 YFSETQ. This chain's CDR3 is CASSLTVLNTEAFF. The CDR3 bases are TGCGCCAGCAGCTTGACGGTTCTGAACACTGAAGCTTTCTTT.

As for this clone: Other DNA variants within this sample encode the same CDR3. This chain connects TRBV28 to TRBJ2-2, with 8 bases lining up with TRBD2. The ends lost 5 bases at V and 0 bases at J; junction bases unmatched: 2. Per germline, CDR1 MDHEN and CDR2 SYDVKM. The CDR3 extends over 15 amino acids. In DNA, the CDR3 is TGTGCCAGCAGTCTTAGCGGGGCGAACACCGGGGAGCTGTTTTTT. This gives the protein CASSLSGANTGELFF.